One and the same sample provided the 11 T cell receptor beta chains below, sequenced in a study of cytomegalovirus exposure and HLA in healthy donors. PCR was performed using 60 Vbeta and 13 Jbeta primers. TCRdb keeps only in-frame clones here, not all; method: immunoSEQ multiplex PCR. This table has about 180,000 clones, roughly 79% appearing once. Material: PBMCs. The receptors shown here come from a male donor in good health and CMV-seronegative.

The gene calls are TRBV10-3 and TRBJ2-1; possible D gene TRBD2, 6 bases. Trimming left V 4 bases short and J 2 bases short, with 12 bases between. The CDR3 is 15 residues long. Germline-derived CDR1 and CDR2 are ENHRY and SYGVKD. As DNA, the CDR3 is TGTGCCATCAGTGGACGGACTACAACCTACAATGAGCAGTTCTTC. This encodes CAISGRTTTYNEQFF.

The chain carries TRBV18 and TRBJ1-4; 10 nucleotides agree with TRBD1. With V trimmed by 3 bases and J by 5 bases, 3 bases remained unmatched. The CDR3 consists of 15 residues. Germline V gene sequence: CDR1 KGHSH, CDR2 LQKENI. DNA for the CDR3: TGTGCCAGCTCACCGTGGGGACAGGGGAATGAAAAACTGTTTTTT. It is translated as CASSPWGQGNEKLFF.

This clone has a handful of counts. The chain joins TRBV12-5 to TRBJ1-4; tentatively, D is TRBD1 (6 bases). The CDR3 consists of 13 residues. Trimming cost V 4 bases and J 8 bases, with 11 bases left between them. Germline values: CDR1 LGHNT, CDR2 FRNRAP. CDR3 in amino acids: CASGSGVEEKLFF. CDR3 sequence (DNA): TGTGCTAGTGGTTCAGGGGTCGAGGAAAAACTGTTTTTT.

On this clone itself: Other DNA sequences from this sample encode an identical CDR3 as well. The CDR3, as DNA: TGTGCCAGCAGCACGGGACAGGGGACCTATGGCTACACCTTC. Translating gives CASSTGQGTYGYTF. The V gene is TRBV5-4, the J gene TRBJ1-2; 10 bases fit TRBD1. Germline V lookup: CDR1 SGHNT, CDR2 YYREEE (reference sequence). The V segment lost 4 bases and the J segment 4 bases; nucleotides outside the gene matches: 4. The CDR3 totals 14 residues.

This clone has just a few counts. The rearrangement uses TRBV7-9 and TRBJ1-5; no firm D call. In germline, CDR1 is SEHNR, CDR2 FQNEAQ (reference sequence). V lost 3 bases and J 4 bases, leaving 7 bases between the germline ends. CDR3 length equals 13 residues. The chain's CDR3 is CASSFQANQPQHF. The CDR3 DNA follows: TGTGCCAGCAGCTTTCAGGCAAATCAGCCCCAGCATTTT.

J is TRBJ2-1 and V is TRBV9, with a weak D call TRBD1 (6 bases). This CDR3 has 15 residues. Germline V gives CDR1 SGDLS, CDR2 YYNGEE. V shed 0 bases and J shed 3 bases, with 10 bases lying between them. The CDR3 reads CASSVGEQGYNEQFF. CDR3 coding DNA: TGTGCCAGCAGCGTAGGAGAACAGGGCTACAATGAGCAGTTCTTC.

The rearrangement links TRBV5-4 to TRBJ1-1; 7 nucleotides line up with TRBD1. CDR3 length: 15 amino acids. The germline V gene has CDR1 SGHNT and CDR2 YYREEE (reference sequence). V dropped 3 bases and J dropped 0; count of bases not matched to a gene: 5. For the CDR3, the DNA is TGTGCCAGCAGCTCGGCGGGACAGATGAACACTGAAGCTTTCTTT. Translating gives CASSSAGQMNTEAFF.

V gene TRBV19 combines with J gene TRBJ1-3; 11 bases align to TRBD1. CDR3 size: 20 residues. V was clipped by 5 bases and J by 2 bases; unmatched bases: 17. Germline assignment: CDR1 LNHDA and CDR2 SQIVND (reference sequence). The CDR3 loop is CASSLSPGTGGFGAGNTIYF. DNA for the CDR3: TGTGCCAGTAGTTTATCCCCCGGGACAGGGGGGTTTGGAGCTGGAAACACCATATATTTT.

This clone came up a few times. The rearrangement links TRBV7-2 to TRBJ2-1, with D possibly matching TRBD1 (5 bases). The germline CDR1 and CDR2 sequences are SGHTA and FQGNSA. This CDR3 is 15 amino acids long. The V end lost 7 bases, the J end lost 10 bases, and 23 bases lay between the germline ends. CDR3 in amino acids: CASIERWGRREEQFF. CDR3 nucleotides: TGTGCCAGCATCGAAAGGTGGGGCCGGCGAGAGGAGCAGTTCTTC.

The chain recombines TRBV29-1 with TRBJ2-1; 14 nucleotides agree with TRBD2. V trimming: 7 bases; J trimming: 8 bases; junction bases outside the gene matches: 7. CDR1 is SQVTM, CDR2 ANQGSEA, per germline. This CDR3 has 14 amino acids. CDR3 nucleotide sequence: TGCAGCGCTTCGACTAGCGGGAGGGTAGATGAGCAGTTCTTC. Its protein is CSASTSGRVDEQFF.

The rearrangement links TRBV15 to TRBJ1-2, with TRBD1 as a possible D gene (6 bases). CDR1 is LNHNV, CDR2 YYDKDF, per germline (reference sequence). The CDR3 spans 15 residues. The ends were cut back, 3 bases at V and 6 bases at J, with 17 bases in the middle. CDR3 in amino acids: CATSSPLWGRNGYTF. The CDR3, as DNA: TGTGCCACCAGCAGTCCCCTTTGGGGGCGCAATGGCTACACCTTC.